This T cell receptor (beta chain) is drawn from a study of T cell repertoires in aging, cancer and after chemotherapy. As for the study in general: Donors were grouped into six age bands spanning 30 or younger through 70 or older. Whole-study results and caveats: Healthy donors lost TCR diversity with age mainly through richness, cancer patients through richness and evenness. Compared with age-matched healthy donors, untreated hematological or solid cancer patients showed higher blood TCR clonality. These repertoire data do not allow conclusions about immunological memory after chemotherapy.

Between the trimmed V and J ends, which lost 4 bases and 2 bases, there was a span of 14 bases. Germline values: CDR1 MDHEN, CDR2 SYDVKM. The CDR3 consists of 15 residues. TCR beta rearrangements were amplified from peripheral blood genomic DNA. Regarding this clonotype: Antigen specificity is unknown.

Multiplex touch-down PCR with TRB-A/B primers amplified rearranged V-D-J TRB sequences. TCRdb re-called the multiplex PCR reads with MiXCR, one entry per CDR3 protein. Of thousands of distinct CDR3 sequences in the sample, about 21% were seen once. Sequencing was performed on blood. This rearrangement joins TRBV28 to TRBJ1-1; D possibly corresponds to TRBD1 (6 bases). The TCR was taken from a human donor in good health. The donor label of this sample is uncertain. CDR3 sequence (DNA): TGTGCCAGCAGTTCGCGTAGGACAGTAAACACTGAAGCTTTCTTT. Amino acids: CASSSRRTVNTEAFF.